One and the same sample provided the 32 T cell receptor beta chains below, sequenced in a study of beta chain features in type 1 diabetes. Notes on the study in general: All four CD4+ subsets of Type 1 diabetes patients contained TCRB CDR3s that were moderately but significantly shorter.

Every bit of the isolated RNA underwent reverse transcription, so sequencing read expressed TCRB transcripts. Using immunoSEQ multiplex PCR, the repertoire was profiled, and TCRdb retains in-frame clones only, with some absent. The sample includes 500,000 to 800,000 clones, roughly 12% seen only once; the top ten take around 0.12%. These receptors have no known antigen. Sequenced: naive CD4+ T cells from blood. All receptors derive from a man aged 30 to 45 with type 1 diabetes.

This clone was counted only a few times. The rearrangement joins TRBV7-9 to TRBJ1-1, with 8 bases aligning to TRBD1. The CDR3 has 15 amino acids. The J segment lost 1 base and the V segment lost 5 bases, leaving 6 bases of the junction unmatched. Germline CDR1 and CDR2: SEHNR and FQNEAQ (reference sequence). CDR3 amino acids: CASSPGGAWNTEAFF. DNA for the CDR3: TGTGCCAGCAGCCCAGGGGGCGCGTGGAACACTGAAGCTTTCTTT.

In this sample, this clone turned up a few times. V is TRBV28 and J is TRBJ2-7; 7 bases map to TRBD1. With 7 bases clipped from V and 4 bases from J, the junction kept 13 bases outside the gene matches. The CDR3 contains 15 residues. From germline, CDR1 is MDHEN and CDR2 SYDVKM. The CDR3 loop reads CASTIGGQTRYEQYF. CDR3 DNA sequence: TGTGCCAGCACCATAGGGGGACAGACCAGATACGAGCAGTACTTC.

The J gene is TRBJ1-5, the V gene TRBV6-1; D not resolved. The V end was cut by 1 base, the J end by 5 bases, with 6 bases between. CDR1 MNHNS and CDR2 SASEGT come from the germline V gene. CDR3 size: 13 residues. The CDR3, as DNA: TGTGCCAGCAGTGAAGGCCCCGATCAGCCCCAGCATTTT. This codes for CASSEGPDQPQHF.

This clone was picked up a small number of times. The gene calls are TRBV6-1 and TRBJ1-5; 7 bases match TRBD1. The CDR3 covers 16 residues. Per germline, CDR1 MNHNS and CDR2 SASEGT. With V trimmed by 1 base and J by 4 bases, 7 bases remained unmatched. Here the CDR3 reads CASSEGQGVGNQPQHF. In DNA, the CDR3 is TGTGCCAGCAGTGAAGGTCAGGGGGTCGGGAATCAGCCCCAGCATTTT.

The J gene is TRBJ1-2, the V gene TRBV2; a weak D match, TRBD1 (5 bases). The CDR3 length is 13 residues. V shed 5 bases and J shed 8 bases, with 15 bases lying between them. CDR1 is SNHLY, CDR2 FYNNEI, per germline. The CDR3 loop is CASSLGRRIGYTF. The DNA of the CDR3 is TGTGCCAGCAGTCTGGGACGGCGTATAGGCTACACCTTC.

V usage is TRBV7-9 and J usage is TRBJ2-5, with TRBD2 matching over 8 bases. The CDR3 runs to 14 residues. Germline values: CDR1 SEHNR, CDR2 FQNEAQ (reference sequence). Unmatched junction bases numbered 8, after V lost 6 bases and J lost 5 bases. This CDR3 reads CASSSRGGVETQYF. CDR3 DNA sequence: TGTGCCAGCAGTTCCCGGGGGGGCGTCGAGACCCAGTACTTC.

This clone turned up a few times. This rearrangement joins TRBV7-9 to TRBJ2-3, with 9 bases identical to TRBD2. Germline values: CDR1 SEHNR, CDR2 FQNEAQ (reference sequence). This CDR3 spans 16 amino acids. V shed 4 bases and J 2 bases; nucleotides not matched to a gene: 7. The CDR3 protein is CASSYTLAGHTDTQYF. The CDR3 DNA reads as TGTGCCAGCAGCTATACCCTAGCGGGGCACACAGATACGCAGTATTTT.

This clone has more than one count but fewer than ten. J is TRBJ2-1 and V is TRBV28, with D possibly TRBD2 on 6 matching bases. Germline V CDR1 and CDR2: MDHEN, SYDVKM. V was shortened by 7 bases and J by 8 bases, with 21 bases between the two germline ends. The CDR3 runs 15 residues. The CDR3 coding sequence is TGTGCCAGCACTACCGGGGGAGGAGCATTGCATGAGCAGTTCTTC. Protein: CASTTGGGALHEQFF.

The gene calls are TRBV4-3 and TRBJ1-2; D remains unclear. The CDR3 is made up of 16 amino acids. The V gene lost 0 bases and the J gene lost 4 bases, with 15 bases spanning the gap. Germline CDR1 reads LGHNA; CDR2 reads YSLEER. Written as DNA, the CDR3 is TGCGCCAGCAGCCAAGATCTCGGAAACCCCGCCTATGGCTACACCTTC. This encodes CASSQDLGNPAYGYTF.

This clone was observed a handful of times. The chain carries TRBV2 and TRBJ2-6, with D maybe TRBD1 (5 bases). CDR3 size: 16 residues. Trimming left V 4 bases short and J 3 bases short, with 13 bases between. From germline, CDR1 is SNHLY and CDR2 FYNNEI. The CDR3 coding sequence is TGTGCCAGCAGTGTTGCCAGGGTATATGGGGCCAACGTCCTGACTTTC. Its translation is CASSVARVYGANVLTF.

The chain combines TRBV4-3 with TRBJ1-2, with 8 bases fitting TRBD1. V lost 0 bases and J lost 7; bases outside the gene matches: 7. Germline CDR1 is LGHNA and CDR2 is YSLEER. The CDR3 is 15 residues long. In DNA form, the CDR3 reads TGCGCCAGCAGCCAAGAAGGGACAGGATTTAGTGGCTACACCTTC. This gives the protein CASSQEGTGFSGYTF.

The gene calls are TRBV4-3 and TRBJ2-7, with a possible D match to TRBD2 (7 bases). Per germline, CDR1 LGHNA and CDR2 YSLEER. This CDR3 is 16 amino acids long. V was trimmed by 1 base and J by 0 bases, leaving 13 bases between them. CDR3 region: CASSQAGGLGSYEQYF. CDR3 coding DNA: TGCGCCAGCAGCCAAGCCGGGGGGCTCGGCTCCTACGAGCAGTACTTC.

The chain carries TRBV5-4 and TRBJ1-1; a possible D gene is TRBD1 (5 bases). The CDR3 extends over 16 amino acids. V lost 2 bases, J lost 1 base, and 15 bases lay in between. Per germline, CDR1 SGHNT and CDR2 YYREEE (reference sequence). For the CDR3, the DNA is TGTGCCAGCAGCTTCGGGGACCAACCGGAGAACACTGAAGCTTTCTTT. This sequence encodes CASSFGDQPENTEAFF.

This CDR3 is CASSAGQGSFYEQYF. CDR3 bases: TGTGCCAGCAGCGCTGGACAGGGGTCCTTCTACGAGCAGTACTTC. J is TRBJ2-7 and V is TRBV7-2; TRBD1 agrees at 9 bases. Germline values: CDR1 SGHTA, CDR2 FQGNSA. V trimming: 5 bases; J trimming: 3 bases; junction bases outside the gene matches: 8. CDR3 length: 15 residues.

This rearrangement joins TRBV9 to TRBJ2-2, with D perhaps matching TRBD2 (5 bases). The length of the CDR3 is 11 residues. V was clipped by 7 bases and J by 11 bases, with 12 bases between them. Germline CDR1 reads SGDLS; CDR2 reads YYNGEE. CDR3 sequence (DNA): TGTGCCAGCCGGGGTGGCGGTGAGCTGTTTTTT. This encodes CASRGGGELFF. The variable domain in full, with the rest retrieved from reference TRBV9 and TRBJ2-2, is DSGVTQTPKHLITATGQRVTLRCSPRSGDLSVYWYQQSLDQGLQFLIQYYNGEERAKGNILERFSAQQFPDLHSELNLSSLELGDSALYFCASRGGGELFFGEGSRLTVL.

This clone was seen more than once but under ten times. The chain links TRBV2 to TRBJ1-4, with 8 bases lining up with TRBD1. CDR1 is SNHLY, CDR2 FYNNEI, per germline. J lost 4 bases, V lost 4 bases, and 8 bases had no gene match. The CDR3 spans 16 residues. CDR3 DNA: TGTGCCAGCAGTGCAAACGGACAGGGACGTAATGAAAAACTGTTTTTT. This gives the protein CASSANGQGRNEKLFF.

The rearrangement joins TRBV29-1 to TRBJ2-7; D is perhaps TRBD2 (5 bases). Germline V gene lookup returns CDR1 SQVTM and CDR2 ANQGSEA. V was trimmed by 3 bases and J by 3 bases, leaving 27 bases between them. CDR3 length equals 18 residues. The CDR3 region is CSVEGVWPTRERHYEQYF. CDR3 bases: TGCAGCGTTGAGGGAGTTTGGCCGACAAGGGAGCGACACTACGAGCAGTACTTC.

The V gene is TRBV2, the J gene TRBJ2-7; D is unclear. This CDR3 has 11 amino acids. V lost 11 bases and J 1 base, leaving 9 bases between the germline ends. Germline V gene data show CDR1 as SNHLY and CDR2 as FYNNEI. As DNA, the CDR3 is TGTGCCGAAGGACGGTCCTACGAGCAGTACTTC. Its protein is CAEGRSYEQYF.

The chain recombines TRBV6-6 with TRBJ1-4; D is unclear. Germline CDR1 is MNHNY and CDR2 is SVGAGI (reference sequence). V was pared by 5 bases and J by 2 bases, with 9 bases between. The CDR3 is made up of 14 amino acids. CDR3 sequence: CASSLQFTNEKLFF. In DNA form, the CDR3 reads TGTGCCAGCAGTCTACAGTTTACTAATGAAAAACTGTTTTTT.

V gene TRBV5-4 combines with J gene TRBJ2-5; 13 nucleotides match TRBD2. This CDR3 is 16 amino acids long. Germline CDR1 and CDR2: SGHNT and YYREEE (reference sequence). The junction had 2 bases not matched to a gene; V was cut back by 0 bases and J by 3 bases. The DNA for the CDR3 is TGTGCCAGCAGCTTGGACGGACTAGCGGGAGAAGAGACCCAGTACTTC. Amino acid sequence: CASSLDGLAGEETQYF.

There are a few counts of this clone. This chain connects TRBV5-1 to TRBJ2-1; TRBD2 matches at 13 bases. V lost 4 bases and J lost 8; bases outside the gene matches: 15. The CDR3 is 18 residues long. The germline gives CDR1 SGHRS, CDR2 YFSETQ. CDR3 sequence reads: CASSPNGLAGVRRDEQFF. CDR3 in DNA: TGCGCCAGCAGCCCGAACGGACTAGCGGGGGTTAGGAGGGATGAGCAGTTCTTC.

This clone came up a few times. This chain uses TRBV19 with TRBJ1-5, with TRBD1 matching over 7 bases. The length of the CDR3 is 14 residues. Germline V gives CDR1 LNHDA, CDR2 SQIVND (reference sequence). V was pared by 6 bases and J by 4 bases, with 6 bases of the junction left unmatched. This CDR3 reads CASSGTDRNQPQHF. DNA of the CDR3: TGTGCCAGTAGCGGGACAGACCGAAATCAGCCCCAGCATTTT.

The chain combines TRBV7-2 with TRBJ2-1; TRBD1 matches 10 bases. The V segment lost 4 bases and the J segment 2 bases; nucleotides outside the gene matches: 2. Germline loops: CDR1 SGHTA, CDR2 FQGNSA. The CDR3 extends over 15 amino acids. CDR3 DNA sequence: TGTGCCAGCAGCTCCGGGACAGGGGCCTACAATGAGCAGTTCTTC. Translating gives CASSSGTGAYNEQFF.

This clone was recorded a few times. This rearrangement joins TRBV4-2 to TRBJ2-3, with D possibly being TRBD1 (5 bases). The ends were cut back, 3 bases at V and 3 bases at J, with 16 bases in the middle. The CDR3 contains 16 residues. In germline, CDR1 is LGHNA, CDR2 YNFKEQ. CDR3 loop: CASSHKGSHGTDTQYF. DNA for the CDR3: TGTGCCAGCAGCCATAAGGGGTCTCACGGGACAGATACGCAGTATTTT.

This clone was seen more than once but under ten times. The chain recombines TRBV5-6 with TRBJ2-5, with a possible D match to TRBD2 (5 bases). The CDR3 runs 14 residues. V was cut by 4 bases and J by 1 base, with 11 bases left in between. From germline, CDR1 is SGHDT and CDR2 YYEEEE. This CDR3 reads CASSRGGPQETQYF. CDR3 bases: TGTGCCAGCAGCCGAGGAGGACCCCAAGAGACCCAGTACTTC.

In DNA, the CDR3 is TGTGCCAGCAGCTTAGTAATGGGACATTTCCAAGAGACCCAGTACTTC. Encoded protein: CASSLVMGHFQETQYF. The chain joins TRBV7-2 to TRBJ2-5; a weak D match, TRBD1 (6 bases). This CDR3 comprises 16 residues. V dropped 1 base and J dropped 1 base, with 13 bases sitting between them. The germline CDR1 and CDR2 sequences are SGHTA and FQGNSA.

The J gene is TRBJ1-1, the V gene TRBV19, with D unresolved. Germline V gives CDR1 LNHDA, CDR2 SQIVND (reference sequence). The V gene lost 7 bases and the J gene lost 4 bases, with 13 bases spanning the gap. CDR3 length: 13 residues. The CDR3 DNA follows: TGTGCCAGTACCGTAGCGGTGGGCACTGAAGCTTTCTTT. This encodes CASTVAVGTEAFF.

The V gene is TRBV2, the J gene TRBJ1-5; D not certain. CDR1 and CDR2 from the germline V gene are SNHLY and FYNNEI. The V end was cut by 6 bases, the J end by 0 bases, with 12 bases between. The CDR3 contains 15 residues. The CDR3 bases are TGTGCCAGCAGGCCCGGACTAACTAGCAATCAGCCCCAGCATTTT. Its protein is CASRPGLTSNQPQHF.

The V call is TRBV9, the J call TRBJ2-7; 8 nucleotides match TRBD1. Germline assignment: CDR1 SGDLS and CDR2 YYNGEE. Trimming removed 0 bases from V and 3 bases from J; junction bases left unmatched: 5. The CDR3 length is 15 residues. CDR3 in amino acids: CASSVAGTGLYEQYF. The CDR3 DNA follows: TGTGCCAGCAGCGTAGCTGGGACAGGACTCTACGAGCAGTACTTC.

In this sample, this clone turned up a few times. This chain uses TRBV28 with TRBJ2-7; 8 positions match TRBD1. CDR3 length equals 15 residues. The V gene's germline CDR1 is MDHEN and CDR2 SYDVKM. With 5 bases clipped from V and 1 base from J, the junction kept 7 bases outside the gene matches. The CDR3 here is CASSPLQGVSYEQYF. In DNA, the CDR3 is TGTGCCAGCAGTCCACTACAGGGGGTTTCCTACGAGCAGTACTTC.

This clone has just a few counts. V and J are TRBV2 and TRBJ1-2, with TRBD1 as a possible D gene (5 bases). This CDR3 contains 14 residues. V shed 8 bases and J shed 7 bases, with 20 bases lying between them. The germline gives CDR1 SNHLY, CDR2 FYNNEI. In nucleotides, the CDR3 is TGTGCCAGCCGCTCCCCAGAAGGGGTACGTGGCTACACCTTC. It codes for CASRSPEGVRGYTF.

This clone has more than one count but fewer than ten. This sample also contains other DNA sequences that code for the same CDR3. This chain connects TRBV7-8 to TRBJ2-7; D call uncertain. V was trimmed by 1 base and J by 4 bases, leaving 5 bases between them. This CDR3 contains 12 residues. Germline values: CDR1 SGHVS, CDR2 FQNEAQ. The CDR3 nucleotides read TGTGCCAGCAGCTTAGTAGGATACGAGCAGTACTTC. Its protein product is CASSLVGYEQYF.